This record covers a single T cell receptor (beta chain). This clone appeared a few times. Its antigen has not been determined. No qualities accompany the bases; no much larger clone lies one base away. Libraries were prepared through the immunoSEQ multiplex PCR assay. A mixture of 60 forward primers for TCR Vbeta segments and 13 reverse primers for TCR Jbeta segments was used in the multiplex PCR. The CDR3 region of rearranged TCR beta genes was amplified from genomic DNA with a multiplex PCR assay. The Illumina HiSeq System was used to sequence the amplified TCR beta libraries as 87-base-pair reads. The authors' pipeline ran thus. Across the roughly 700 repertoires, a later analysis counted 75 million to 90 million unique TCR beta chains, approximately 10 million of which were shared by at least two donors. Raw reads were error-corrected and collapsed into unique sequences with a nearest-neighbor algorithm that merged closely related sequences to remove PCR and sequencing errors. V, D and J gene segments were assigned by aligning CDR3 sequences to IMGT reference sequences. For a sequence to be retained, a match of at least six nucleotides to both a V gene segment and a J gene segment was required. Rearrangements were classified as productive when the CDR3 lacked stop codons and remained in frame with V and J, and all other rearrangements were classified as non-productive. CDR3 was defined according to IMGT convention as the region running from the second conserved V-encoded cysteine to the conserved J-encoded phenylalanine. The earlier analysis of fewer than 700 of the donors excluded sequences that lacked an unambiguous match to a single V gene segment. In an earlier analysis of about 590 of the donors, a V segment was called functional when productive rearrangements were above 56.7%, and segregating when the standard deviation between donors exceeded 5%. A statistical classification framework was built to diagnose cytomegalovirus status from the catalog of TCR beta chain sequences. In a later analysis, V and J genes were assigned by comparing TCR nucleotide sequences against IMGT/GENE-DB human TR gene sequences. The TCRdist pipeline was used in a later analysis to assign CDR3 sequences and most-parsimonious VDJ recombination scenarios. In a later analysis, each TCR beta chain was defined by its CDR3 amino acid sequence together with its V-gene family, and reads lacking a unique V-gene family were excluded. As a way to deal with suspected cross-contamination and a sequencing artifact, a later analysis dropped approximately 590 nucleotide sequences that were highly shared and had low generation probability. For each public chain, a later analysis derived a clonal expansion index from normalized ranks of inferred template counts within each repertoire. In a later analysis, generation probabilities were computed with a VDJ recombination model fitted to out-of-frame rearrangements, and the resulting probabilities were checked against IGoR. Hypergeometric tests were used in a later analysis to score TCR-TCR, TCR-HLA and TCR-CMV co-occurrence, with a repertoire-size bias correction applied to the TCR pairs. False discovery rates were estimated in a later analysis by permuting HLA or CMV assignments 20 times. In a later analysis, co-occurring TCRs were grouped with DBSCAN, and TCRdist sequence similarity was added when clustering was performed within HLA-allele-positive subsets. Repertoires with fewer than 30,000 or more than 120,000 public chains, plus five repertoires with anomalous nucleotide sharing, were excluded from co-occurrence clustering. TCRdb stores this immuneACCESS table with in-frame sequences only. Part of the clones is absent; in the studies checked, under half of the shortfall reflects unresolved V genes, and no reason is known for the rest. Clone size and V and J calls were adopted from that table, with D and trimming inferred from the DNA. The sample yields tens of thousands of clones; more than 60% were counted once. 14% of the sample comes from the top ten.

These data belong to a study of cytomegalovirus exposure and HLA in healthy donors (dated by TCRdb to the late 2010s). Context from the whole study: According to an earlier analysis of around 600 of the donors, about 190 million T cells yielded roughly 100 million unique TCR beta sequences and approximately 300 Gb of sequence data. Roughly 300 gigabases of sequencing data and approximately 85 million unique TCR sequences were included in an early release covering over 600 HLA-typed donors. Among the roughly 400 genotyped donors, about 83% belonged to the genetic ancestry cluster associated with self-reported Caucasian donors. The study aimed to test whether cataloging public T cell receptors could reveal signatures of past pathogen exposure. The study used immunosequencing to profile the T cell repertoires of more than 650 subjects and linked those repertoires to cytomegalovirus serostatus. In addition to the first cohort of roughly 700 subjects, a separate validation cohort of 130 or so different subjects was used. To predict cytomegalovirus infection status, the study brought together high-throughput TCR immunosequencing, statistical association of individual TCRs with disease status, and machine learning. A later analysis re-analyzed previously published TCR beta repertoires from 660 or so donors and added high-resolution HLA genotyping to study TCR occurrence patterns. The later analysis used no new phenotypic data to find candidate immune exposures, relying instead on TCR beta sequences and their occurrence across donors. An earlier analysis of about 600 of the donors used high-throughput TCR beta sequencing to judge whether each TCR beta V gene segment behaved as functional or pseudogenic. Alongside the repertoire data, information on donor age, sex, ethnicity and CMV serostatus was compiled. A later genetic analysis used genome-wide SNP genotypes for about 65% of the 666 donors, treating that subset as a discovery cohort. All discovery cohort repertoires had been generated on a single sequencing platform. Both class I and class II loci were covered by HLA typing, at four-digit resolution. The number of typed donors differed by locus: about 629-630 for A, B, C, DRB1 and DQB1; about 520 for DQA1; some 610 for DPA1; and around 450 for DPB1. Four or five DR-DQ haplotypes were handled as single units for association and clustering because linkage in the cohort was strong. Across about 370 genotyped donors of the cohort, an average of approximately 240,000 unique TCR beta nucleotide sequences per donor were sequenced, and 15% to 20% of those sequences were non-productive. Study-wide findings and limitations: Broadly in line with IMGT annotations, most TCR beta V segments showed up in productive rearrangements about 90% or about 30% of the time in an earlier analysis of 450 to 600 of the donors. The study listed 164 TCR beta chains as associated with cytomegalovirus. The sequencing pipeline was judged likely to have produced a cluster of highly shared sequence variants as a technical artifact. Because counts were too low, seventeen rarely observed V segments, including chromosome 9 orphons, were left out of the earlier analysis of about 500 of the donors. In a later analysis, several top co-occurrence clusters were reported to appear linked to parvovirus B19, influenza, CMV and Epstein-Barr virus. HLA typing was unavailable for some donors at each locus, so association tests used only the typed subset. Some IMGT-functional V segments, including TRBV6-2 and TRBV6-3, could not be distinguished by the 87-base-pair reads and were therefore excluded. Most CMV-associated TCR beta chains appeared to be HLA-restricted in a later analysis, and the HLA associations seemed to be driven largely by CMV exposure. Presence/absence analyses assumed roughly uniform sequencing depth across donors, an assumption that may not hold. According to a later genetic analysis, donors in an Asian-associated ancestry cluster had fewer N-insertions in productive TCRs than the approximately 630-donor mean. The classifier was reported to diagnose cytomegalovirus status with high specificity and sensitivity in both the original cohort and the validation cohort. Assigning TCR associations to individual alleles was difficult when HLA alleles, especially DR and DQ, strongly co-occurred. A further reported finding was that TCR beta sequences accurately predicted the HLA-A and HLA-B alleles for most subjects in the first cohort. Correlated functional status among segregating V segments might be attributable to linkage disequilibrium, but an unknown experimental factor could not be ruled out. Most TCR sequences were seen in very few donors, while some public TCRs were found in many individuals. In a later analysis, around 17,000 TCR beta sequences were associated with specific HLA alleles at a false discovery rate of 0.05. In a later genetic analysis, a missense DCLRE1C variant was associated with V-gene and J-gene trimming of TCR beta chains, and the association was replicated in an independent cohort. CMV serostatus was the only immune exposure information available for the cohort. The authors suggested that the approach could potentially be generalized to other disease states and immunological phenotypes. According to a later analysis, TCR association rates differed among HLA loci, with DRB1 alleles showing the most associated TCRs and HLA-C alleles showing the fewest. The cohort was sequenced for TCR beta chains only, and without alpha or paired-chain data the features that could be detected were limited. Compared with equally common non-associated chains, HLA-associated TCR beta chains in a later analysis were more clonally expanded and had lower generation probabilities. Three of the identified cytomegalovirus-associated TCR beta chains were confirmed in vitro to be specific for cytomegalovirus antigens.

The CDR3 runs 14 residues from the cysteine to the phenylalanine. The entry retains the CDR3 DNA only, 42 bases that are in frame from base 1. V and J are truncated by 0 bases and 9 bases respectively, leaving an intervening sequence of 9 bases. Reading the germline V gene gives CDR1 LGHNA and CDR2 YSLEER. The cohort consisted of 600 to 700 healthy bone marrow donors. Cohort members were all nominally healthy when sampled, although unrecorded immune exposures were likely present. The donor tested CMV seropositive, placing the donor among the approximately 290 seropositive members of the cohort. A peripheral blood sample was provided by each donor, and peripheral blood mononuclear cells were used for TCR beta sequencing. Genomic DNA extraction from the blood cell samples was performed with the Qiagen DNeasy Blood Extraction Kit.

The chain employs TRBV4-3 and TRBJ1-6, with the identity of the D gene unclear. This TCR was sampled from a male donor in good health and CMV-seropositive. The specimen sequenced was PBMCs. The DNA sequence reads TGCGCCAGCAGCCAAGATCTGCGGATTTCACCCCTCCACTTT. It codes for CASSQDLRISPLHF.